This record concerns one T cell receptor (beta chain) sequence. What it binds is unknown. The study enrolled healthy HIV-negative adults without recent acute infections or vaccinations as donors. This sample was included in a study of shared clonotypes between healthy human individuals. The study, taken as a whole, reports: Clonotype sharing among donors, it was expected, would be affected by sequencing depth.

It was on ten immunoSEQ deep assay plates that unsorted PBMC DNA was sequenced. Repertoires were generated with immunoSEQ multiplex PCR, while TCRdb's copy carries only in-frame clones and drops some. The sample records around 500,000 clones, 79% being singletons. The sample consisted of PBMCs. The sequence came from a woman between 40 and 50 years old in good health. Some clones in this sample may be carry-over from other donors' samples.

For the CDR3, the DNA is TGTGCCAGCAGTGAATTAGGACAGAAAGGTCTCACTGAAGCTTTCTTT. Its translation is CASSELGQKGLTEAFF. The chain recombines TRBV25-1 with TRBJ1-1, with a tentative D call TRBD1 (6 bases). The CDR3 extends over 16 amino acids. Trimming took off 1 base at V and 4 bases at J, with 16 bases between the two ends. Germline values: CDR1 MGHDK, CDR2 SYGVNS. The whole variable domain, filled in from reference TRBV25-1 and TRBJ1-1, reads EADIYQTPRYLVIGTGKKITLECSQTMGHDKMYWYQQDPGMELHLIHYSYGVNSTEKGDLSSESTVSRIRTEHFPLTLESARPSHTSQYLCASSELGQKGLTEAFFGQGTRLTVV.